The clone carrying this T cell receptor (beta chain) was counted a few times. Antigen specificity is unknown. The ends lost 2 bases at V and 2 bases at J; junction bases unmatched: 0. The CDR3 sequence is 15 residues long. CDR1 MNHEY and CDR2 SVGAGI come from the germline V gene. TCRdb's copy holds only in-frame clones and misses some; the assay was immunoSEQ multiplex PCR. The table shows 88,000 or so clones, with 90% occurring only once. The record originates from a study of graft-versus-host responses after intestinal transplantation. Study conclusions and caveats: When patients had graft-donor T cell macrochimerism, their allografts held high graft-versus-host to host-versus-graft clonal ratios.

This specimen consisted of unstimulated CD4+ T cells sorted from spleen or lymph node cells, obtained before intestinal transplant. This sequence joins TRBV6-5 and TRBJ2-6, with 7 bases that match TRBD1. This clonotype was sampled from a human donor who received an intestinal transplant. CDR3 amino acids: CASSYQGAGANVLTF. The CDR3 coding sequence is TGTGCCAGCAGTTACCAGGGGGCTGGGGCCAACGTCCTGACTTTC.